This T cell receptor beta chain is drawn from a study of CD8 T cells in Susac syndrome. Reverse transcription of about 0.5 to 1 ug RNA used random hexamers. TCRdb itself ran the immunoSEQ multiplex PCR reads through MiXCR, one entry per CDR3 protein. Found here are a few hundred thousand distinct CDR3 sequences, 95% of them singletons; the top ten hold 0.08% to 0.095%. There are 14 residues in the CDR3. V shed 5 bases, J shed 5 bases, and the junction held 6 bases outside the gene matches. Germline V CDR1 and CDR2: DFQATT, SNEGSKA (reference sequence). The TCR sequence derives from a human donor with multiple sclerosis. The genes are TRBV20-1 and TRBJ1-6; 7 bases align to TRBD1. The sequencing sample was made of CD4+ T cells from PBMCs. This chain's CDR3 is CSASGTVNNSPLHF. The CDR3 coding sequence is TGCAGTGCTTCCGGGACAGTGAATAATTCACCCCTCCACTTT.